This entry concerns a single TCR beta chain. Its antigen is unidentified. The CDR3 sequence is 15 residues long. Trimming stripped 7 bases from V and 4 bases from J, with 20 bases between. Germline V CDR1 and CDR2: SNHLY, FYNNEI. The primer mix had 60 Vbeta and 13 Jbeta primers. Assay used: immunoSEQ multiplex PCR; TCRdb lists only in-frame clones, some missing. In all, the sample yields 130,000 or so clones. The data were obtained in a study of cytomegalovirus exposure and HLA in healthy donors. Study results and caveats: After further analysis at a later stage, under 20,000 TCR beta sequences were associated with HLA alleles at 0.05 false discovery rate. A list of approximately 160 TCR beta chains associated with cytomegalovirus was given. Exclusion applied to some V segments, including TRBV6-2 and TRBV6-3, as they were indistinguishable.

Regarding donors, all were healthy bone marrow donors. This chain uses TRBV2 with TRBJ2-7, with D possibly TRBD1 on 6 matching bases. Sequencing was carried out using PBMCs. The sequence derives from a man aged 18 to 35 in good health and CMV-seronegative. CDR3 in DNA: TGTGCCAGCACGGGGCCAGGGGACGTTCGGTACGAGCAGTACTTC. This translates into CASTGPGDVRYEQYF.